These 6 T cell receptor beta chains were all obtained from the same sample, sequenced in a study of T cell responses to AZD1222 COVID-19 vaccine. Method: immunoSEQ multiplex PCR; TCRdb's copy keeps in-frame clones and lacks some. Of approximately 120,000 clones listed, about nine tenths are singletons. The sample in question was peripheral blood, obtained on day 0 of AZD1222 vaccination. These receptors were collected from an adult in good health.

This sequence joins TRBV2 and TRBJ2-7; 9 positions agree with TRBD1. Trimming took 5 bases from V and 2 from J; bases not matched to a gene: 7. This CDR3 is built from 15 residues. Germline CDR1 SNHLY, CDR2 FYNNEI. For the CDR3, the DNA is TGTGCCAGCAGTAGGGACAGGGCTCCCACCTACGAGCAGTACTTC. Residues: CASSRDRAPTYEQYF. Looking up the rest from reference TRBV2 and TRBJ2-7 gives the full variable domain: EPEVTQTPSHQVTQMGQEVILRCVPISNHLYFYWYRQILGQKVEFLVSFYNNEISEKSEIFDDQFSVERPDGSNFTLKIRSTKLEDSAMYFCASSRDRAPTYEQYFGPGTRLTVT.

This chain links TRBV7-3 with TRBJ2-7, with TRBD2 identical over 12 bases. The CDR3 has 14 residues. Germline CDR1 reads SGHTA; CDR2 reads FQGTGA. Unmatched junction bases numbered 5, after V lost 5 bases and J lost 6 bases. The CDR3 DNA reads as TGTGCCAGCAGCCCCCTAGCGGGAGGGCCCGAGCAGTACTTC. Residues: CASSPLAGGPEQYF. Supplemented by reference TRBV7-3 and TRBJ2-7, the full variable domain reads GAGVSQTPSNKVTEKGKYVELRCDPISGHTALYWYRQSLGQGPEFLIYFQGTGAADDSGLPNDRFFAVRPEGSVSTLKIQRTERGDSAVYLCASSPLAGGPEQYFGPGTRLTVT.

This chain connects TRBV24-1 to TRBJ2-5; 14 bases are a match to TRBD2. V shed 3 bases and J 4 bases; nucleotides not matched to a gene: 9. The length of the CDR3 is 18 residues. From germline, CDR1 is KGHDR and CDR2 SFDVKD. The CDR3 is CATSDPRGTSGSGETQYF. DNA of the CDR3: TGTGCCACCAGTGATCCACGCGGGACTAGCGGGAGTGGAGAGACCCAGTACTTC.

This clone showed up just once. The chain uses TRBV5-1 and TRBJ2-7; D not resolved. The ends were cut back, 4 bases at V and 0 bases at J, with 14 bases in the middle. The CDR3 contains 15 residues. The germline gives CDR1 SGHRS, CDR2 YFSETQ. Here the CDR3 reads CASSLGSRSSYEQYF. DNA for the CDR3: TGCGCCAGCAGCCTCGGCTCGAGGAGCTCCTACGAGCAGTACTTC.

The chain recombines TRBV20-1 with TRBJ2-5, with D uncertain. In germline, CDR1 is DFQATT, CDR2 SNEGSKA (reference sequence). CDR3 length equals 11 residues. Trimming cost V 3 bases and J 5 bases, with 7 bases left between them. The CDR3 nucleotides read TGCAGTGCTAGCAGATACGAGACCCAGTACTTC. Protein sequence: CSASRYETQYF.

This clone was recorded only once. This chain connects TRBV5-6 to TRBJ1-6; D unresolved. The CDR3 runs to 12 residues. CDR1 and CDR2 from the germline V gene are SGHDT and YYEEEE. V dropped 0 bases and J dropped 9 bases, with 4 bases sitting between them. In DNA, the CDR3 is TGTGCCAGCAGCTTGGGTCGTTCACCCCTCCACTTT. Encoded protein: CASSLGRSPLHF.